A single sample gave rise to the 25 T cell receptor beta chains below, sequenced in a study of CD8+ T cells in alopecia areata. Described treatment: oral pan-JAK inhibitor, 5-10 mg twice daily. Lesional scalp tissue (obtained by punch biopsy) and peripheral blood were collected from alopecia areata patients. As the sequencing template, cDNA was produced by extracting RNA and reverse transcribing it. TCRdb's copy holds only in-frame clones and misses some; the assay was immunoSEQ multiplex PCR. The repertoire holds almost 5,500 clones, roughly two thirds seen once, with 12% in the top ten. The specimen was skin, collected at week 24, from a patient treated with tofacitinib. The receptors were sampled from a human donor with alopecia areata.

This chain uses TRBV27 with TRBJ2-1, with D possibly being TRBD1 (5 bases). In germline, CDR1 is MNHEY, CDR2 SMNVEV (reference sequence). V gave up 3 bases and J gave up 0 bases, with 15 bases separating them. The CDR3 runs 17 residues. DNA for the CDR3: TGTGCCAGCAGTTTTGGGGCTTTTGCGAGCTCCTACAATGAGCAGTTCTTC. As protein: CASSFGAFASSYNEQFF.

This clone was seen a handful of times. The rearrangement uses TRBV4-2 and TRBJ1-2; maybe TRBD1 (5 bases). The V gene lost 10 bases and the J gene lost 3 bases, with 15 bases spanning the gap. The CDR3 runs to 13 residues. The germline gives CDR1 LGHNA, CDR2 YNFKEQ. The CDR3 nucleotides read TGTGCCACTTCGGACACATCCTACTATGGCTACACCTTC. Translating it yields CATSDTSYYGYTF.

This rearrangement joins TRBV5-1 to TRBJ2-1; TRBD1 matches 7 bases. The J segment lost 4 bases and the V segment lost 1 base, leaving 8 bases of the junction unmatched. The CDR3 sequence is 16 residues long. The germline V gene has CDR1 SGHRS and CDR2 YFSETQ. The CDR3 coding sequence is TGCGCCAGCAGCTTGACGACAGGGACCCTTTACAATGAGCAGTTCTTC. Translating gives CASSLTTGTLYNEQFF.

This clone was seen just once. V usage is TRBV7-2 and J usage is TRBJ2-7; D gene ambiguous. V lost 1 base to trimming and J lost 2 bases, with 9 bases between them. This CDR3 comprises 14 residues. Germline V gives CDR1 SGHTA, CDR2 FQGNSA. The CDR3 bases are TGTGCCAGCAGCTTAGAGGTCAGAGCCTACGAGCAGTACTTC. Translated, it gives CASSLEVRAYEQYF.

The V and J genes are TRBV7-6 and TRBJ2-5, with D possibly matching TRBD1 (5 bases). V lost 8 bases, J lost 2 bases, and 18 bases lay in between. Germline V lookup: CDR1 SGHVS, CDR2 FNYEAQ. CDR3 length: 15 amino acids. CDR3 nucleotides: TGTGCCAGCGTCTCCCTTTGGGGCCGGCAAGAGACCCAGTACTTC. Its protein is CASVSLWGRQETQYF.

The chain is built from TRBV6-6 and TRBJ2-7, with 7 nucleotides matching TRBD1. The CDR3 covers 15 residues. Germline V CDR1 and CDR2: MNHNY, SVGAGI (reference sequence). After removal of 4 bases from V and 2 bases from J, the junction contained 8 bases not matched to a gene. The CDR3 nucleotides are TGTGCCAGCAGTTCACACGACAGGGACCCCTACGAGCAGTACTTC. This sequence encodes CASSSHDRDPYEQYF.

The chain has TRBV5-4 and TRBJ2-2, with TRBD1 matching over 10 bases. The CDR3 is made up of 15 amino acids. The ends lost 4 bases at V and 4 bases at J; junction bases unmatched: 4. Germline V gene lookup returns CDR1 SGHNT and CDR2 YYREEE (reference sequence). In DNA form, the CDR3 reads TGTGCCAGCAGCGGACAGGGGGATCCCACCGGGGAGCTGTTTTTT. This sequence encodes CASSGQGDPTGELFF.

This chain connects TRBV27 to TRBJ2-6, with 8 bases aligning to TRBD2. V dropped 8 bases and J dropped 4; count of bases not matched to a gene: 19. CDR1 MNHEY and CDR2 SMNVEV come from the germline V gene (reference sequence). The CDR3 spans 19 residues. The CDR3 spells CASRPNRGGSLGGANVLTF. For the CDR3, the DNA is TGTGCCAGCCGCCCCAACCGGGGGGGATCCCTGGGGGGGGCCAACGTCCTGACTTTC.

This clone was seen a handful of times. The gene calls are TRBV5-4 and TRBJ2-1; no firm D call. The CDR3 is 16 amino acids. With 0 bases removed from V and 0 bases from J, the gap between germline ends came to 10 bases. Looked up from germline, CDR1 is SGHNT and CDR2 is YYREEE (reference sequence). As DNA, the CDR3 is TGTGCCAGCAGCTTGGCAGCGAAGAGCTCCTACAATGAGCAGTTCTTC. As protein: CASSLAAKSSYNEQFF.

The gene calls are TRBV6-6 and TRBJ2-7, with 8 bases fitting TRBD2. V gave up 0 bases and J gave up 1 base; unmatched junction bases: 5. The CDR3 loop spans 16 amino acids. Germline CDR1 reads MNHNY; CDR2 reads SVGAGI (reference sequence). CDR3 protein: CASSYSGGGSSYEQYF. In nucleotides, the CDR3 is TGTGCCAGCAGTTACTCAGGCGGGGGGTCATCCTACGAGCAGTACTTC.

The CDR3 protein is CASSLGGDRGTEAFF. CDR3 DNA sequence: TGTGCCAGCAGCTTGGGGGGGGACCGAGGCACTGAAGCTTTCTTT. The V and J genes are TRBV5-4 and TRBJ1-1; D possibly corresponds to TRBD1 (5 bases). Germline assignment: CDR1 SGHNT and CDR2 YYREEE (reference sequence). The CDR3 spans 15 residues. With 0 bases removed from V and 4 bases from J, the gap between germline ends came to 13 bases.

Regarding this clone: An end of the junction does not agree with germline; a read error may underlie this. The same CDR3 is also encoded by other DNA sequences in this sample. The rearrangement uses TRBV6-5 and TRBJ1-1; the D gene is possibly TRBD1 (6 bases). The CDR3 runs to 13 residues. CDR1 and CDR2 from the germline V gene are MNHEY and SVGAGI. The CDR3 DNA reads TGTGCCAGCAGTATTCAGGGGAACACCGAAGCTTTCTTT. Protein sequence: CASSIQGNTEAFF.

The genes are TRBV2 and TRBJ1-1; D is perhaps TRBD1 (5 bases). Germline CDR1 SNHLY, CDR2 FYNNEI. CDR3 length equals 13 residues. The germline V and J ends were trimmed by 8 bases and 3 bases, with 13 bases remaining between them. The CDR3 bases are TGTGCCAGCCAGGGAGTCGGGGACACTGAAGCTTTCTTT. Its translation: CASQGVGDTEAFF.

The chain joins TRBV7-2 to TRBJ2-5; 10 nucleotides match TRBD2. The V segment lost 2 bases and the J segment 4 bases; nucleotides outside the gene matches: 4. Germline V gene sequence: CDR1 SGHTA, CDR2 FQGNSA. The CDR3 length is 15 residues. CDR3 residues: CASSLTSGARETQYF. CDR3 sequence (DNA): TGTGCCAGCAGCTTAACTAGCGGGGCCCGAGAGACCCAGTACTTC.

The chain employs TRBV12-2 and TRBJ2-3; TRBD2, the table's D call, lacks a check against the DNA. TRBV12-2 is a pseudogene locus. The CDR3 is 14 residues long. The CDR3, as DNA: TGTGCAAGTGGTGGGACTCAAAGCACAGATACGCAGTATTTT. This translates into CASGGTQSTDTQYF.

The chain employs TRBV25-1 and TRBJ2-3, with D uncertain. Trimming removed 3 bases from V and 1 base from J, with 11 bases in between. Germline CDR1 MGHDK, CDR2 SYGVNS. The CDR3 length is 15 residues. CDR3 in amino acids: CASSEGSRRTDTQYF. As DNA, the CDR3 is TGTGCCAGCAGTGAGGGCAGCCGGCGCACAGATACGCAGTATTTT.

The CDR3 region is CASSFAYEQYF. CDR3 DNA sequence: TGTGCCAGCAGTTTCGCCTACGAGCAGTACTTC. V gene TRBV6-5 combines with J gene TRBJ2-7, with D unclear. The CDR3 spans 11 residues. The germline CDR1 and CDR2 sequences are MNHEY and SVGAGI. The germline V and J ends were trimmed by 4 bases and 2 bases, with 3 bases remaining between them.

The chain carries TRBV2 and TRBJ2-2; no definite D call. This CDR3 has 13 residues. Per the germline V gene, CDR1 is SNHLY and CDR2 is FYNNEI. Trimming took 1 base from V and 9 from J, leaving 9 bases between them. CDR3 amino acids: CASSEDKAWELFF. CDR3 bases: TGTGCCAGCAGTGAAGACAAGGCATGGGAGCTGTTTTTT.

The rearrangement uses TRBV6-6 and TRBJ2-5; D call uncertain. The V end lost 0 bases, the J end lost 5 bases, and 4 bases lay between the germline ends. Germline CDR1 MNHNY, CDR2 SVGAGI (reference sequence). The CDR3 extends over 12 amino acids. The CDR3 reads CASSYSGETQYF. The CDR3 DNA reads TGTGCCAGCAGTTACTCCGGGGAGACCCAGTACTTC.

This CDR3 is CASSIQRANTEAFF. CDR3 in DNA: TGTGCCAGTAGTATACAGAGGGCCAACACTGAAGCTTTCTTT. The chain combines TRBV19 with TRBJ1-1, with no clear D. This CDR3 contains 14 residues. Germline values: CDR1 LNHDA, CDR2 SQIVND (reference sequence). With 2 bases removed from V and 2 bases from J, the gap between germline ends came to 9 bases.

A few counts support this clone. The chain has TRBV25-1 and TRBJ2-3, with 11 positions matching TRBD1. This CDR3 is built from 15 residues. Trimming removed 3 bases from V and 4 bases from J; junction bases left unmatched: 3. The V gene's germline CDR1 is MGHDK and CDR2 SYGVNS. The CDR3 region has the DNA TGTGCCAGCAGTGACTGGACAGGGGGCCCAGATACGCAGTATTTT. Its protein product is CASSDWTGGPDTQYF.

The gene calls are TRBV5-4 and TRBJ2-3; D gene unclear. CDR3 length: 14 residues. Germline-derived CDR1 and CDR2 are SGHNT and YYREEE (reference sequence). Deletions cut 2 bases from V and 2 bases from J, with 9 bases between. CDR3 in DNA: TGTGCCAGCAGCTTAGGCCAGGCCACAGATACGCAGTATTTT. It yields the protein CASSLGQATDTQYF.

This rearrangement joins TRBV2 to TRBJ2-7; D possibly corresponds to TRBD2 (7 bases). This CDR3 is built from 13 residues. Trimming took off 3 bases at V and 6 bases at J, with 12 bases between the two ends. CDR1 is SNHLY and CDR2 is FYNNEI in the germline V gene. Here the CDR3 DNA reads TGTGCCAGCAGTGACGTAGGGGGGGGCGAGCAGTACTTC. It specifies CASSDVGGGEQYF.

This sequence joins TRBV5-1 and TRBJ2-7, with 12 bases matching TRBD1. Germline CDR1 and CDR2: SGHRS and YFSETQ. This CDR3 has 16 residues. V dropped 0 bases and J dropped 6; count of bases not matched to a gene: 7. This CDR3 is CASSLASGTGGFEQYF. The CDR3 nucleotides read TGCGCCAGCAGCTTGGCGTCCGGGACAGGGGGCTTCGAGCAGTACTTC.

V and J are TRBV5-5 and TRBJ2-6, with D possibly being TRBD1 (6 bases). Deletions cut 2 bases from V and 0 bases from J, with 12 bases between. This CDR3 is built from 17 residues. Germline V gene lookup returns CDR1 SGHKS and CDR2 YYEKEE (reference sequence). The CDR3 sequence is CASSFPTGYSGANVLTF. The CDR3 DNA is TGTGCCAGCAGCTTCCCGACAGGCTACTCTGGGGCCAACGTCCTGACTTTC.